The sequence of this TCR beta chain was determined in a study of blood T cells in healthy people across ages. Every sample had a minimum of 6 million PBMCs isolated. A second PCR, run for roughly 7 to 11 cycles, used a sample-barcoded 5' primer plus a J-beta primer mix. From the 5' RACE reads, TCRdb called clonotypes with MiXCR, one entry per CDR3 protein. The data contain hundreds of thousands of distinct CDR3 sequences, about 42% of them seen just once; the ten biggest clones take up around 21%. The study, taken as a whole, reports: Per-million-T-cell TCR beta diversity fell roughly linearly with age. More naive CD4+ cells and higher diversity marked long-lived donors relative to aged donors. Researchers said unsorted PBMCs prevented a conclusive naive versus antigen-experienced comparison.

About this clonotype itself: The antigen remains undetermined.

The origin of this receptor is a man aged 55-75 years in good health. Source material: blood.

In DNA, the CDR3 is TGTGCCAGCAGACAAATAGGAGCGGGAATTGAGCAGTTCTTC. The encoded protein is CASRQIGAGIEQFF. This chain links TRBV7-2 with TRBJ2-1; 7 positions agree with TRBD2. V trimming: 6 bases; J trimming: 9 bases; junction bases outside the gene matches: 11. The CDR3 consists of 14 residues. Germline CDR1 SGHTA, CDR2 FQGNSA.